A single sample is the source of the 14 T cell receptor beta chains below, sequenced in a study of blood T cell repertoires in COVID-19. The method was immunoSEQ multiplex PCR; TCRdb's version includes in-frame clones alone and lacks a portion of them. The sample holds about 440,000 clones, about 85% seen once. The sequencing input was PBMCs or T cells enriched from blood (not recorded which). These TCRs come from a woman aged 18-30 years with acute COVID-19.

The rearrangement uses TRBV7-8 and TRBJ1-5; the D is unclear. CDR1 is SGHVS, CDR2 FQNEAQ, per germline. Trimming shortened V by 5 bases and J by 4 bases, and 15 bases separated the two germline ends. The CDR3 runs to 15 residues. The CDR3 protein is CASSDTDTGNQPQHF. The CDR3 DNA reads TGTGCCAGCAGCGACACAGATACTGGGAATCAGCCCCAGCATTTT.

The V gene is TRBV10-3, the J gene TRBJ1-4; a weak D match, TRBD1 (5 bases). Deletions cut 3 bases from V and 4 bases from J, with 15 bases between. The germline CDR1 and CDR2 sequences are ENHRY and SYGVKD. The CDR3 has 16 residues. The CDR3 is CAISDGREPYNEKLFF. CDR3 nucleotide sequence: TGTGCCATCAGTGACGGCAGGGAACCTTATAATGAAAAACTGTTTTTT.

CDR3 residues: CASSQEHQGLSYEQYF. For the CDR3, the DNA is TGTGCCAGCAGCCAAGAGCACCAGGGTTTATCCTACGAGCAGTACTTC. The gene calls are TRBV3-1 (or the pseudogene TRBV3-2) and TRBJ2-7; D is possibly TRBD1 (5 bases). Germline assignment: CDR1 LGHDT and CDR2 YNNKEL (reference sequence). V lost 0 bases and J lost 1, with 13 bases in between. CDR3 length: 16 amino acids.

The chain recombines TRBV6-5 with TRBJ2-1, with 8 bases matching TRBD2. Per germline, CDR1 MNHEY and CDR2 SVGAGI. This CDR3 spans 14 amino acids. J lost 8 bases, V lost 3 bases, and 6 bases had no gene match. CDR3 sequence reads: CASSYEREIDEQFF. Written as DNA, the CDR3 is TGTGCCAGCAGTTATGAGCGGGAGATAGATGAGCAGTTCTTC.

The rearrangement uses TRBV24-1 and TRBJ2-1; weak D call: TRBD1 (6 bases). V was clipped by 2 bases and J by 8 bases, with 15 bases between them. This CDR3 has 15 amino acids. Looked up from germline, CDR1 is KGHDR and CDR2 is SFDVKD. CDR3 sequence reads: CATSDSRGMADEQFF. The CDR3 DNA sequence: TGTGCCACCAGTGATTCAAGGGGGATGGCGGATGAGCAGTTCTTC.

This clone was observed a single time. J is TRBJ1-3 and V is TRBV28, with 9 bases lining up with TRBD1. Germline-derived CDR1 and CDR2 are MDHEN and SYDVKM. The CDR3 sequence is 15 residues long. The J segment lost 5 bases and the V segment lost 4 bases, leaving 6 bases of the junction unmatched. The CDR3 loop reads CASSSGTGRRNTIYF. The CDR3 region has the DNA TGTGCCAGCAGTTCCGGGACAGGGCGACGAAACACCATATATTTT.

The genes are TRBV29-1 and TRBJ1-2; TRBD1 might be the D (5 bases). Germline V gene lookup returns CDR1 SQVTM and CDR2 ANQGSEA. The germline V and J ends were trimmed by 2 bases and 6 bases, with 16 bases remaining between them. The CDR3 runs to 14 residues. CDR3 sequence reads: CSVEFMFGANGYTF. For the CDR3, the DNA is TGCAGCGTTGAATTTATGTTTGGGGCGAATGGCTACACCTTC.

This chain uses TRBV30 with TRBJ2-7; maybe TRBD1 (6 bases). The CDR3 extends over 10 amino acids. The germline gives CDR1 GTSNPN, CDR2 SVGIG (reference sequence). Trimming removed 4 bases from V and 6 bases from J, with 7 bases in between. The CDR3 reads CAWTGAEQYF. The CDR3 DNA reads as TGTGCCTGGACAGGGGCCGAGCAGTACTTC.

This clone was recorded once. The gene calls are TRBV6-5 and TRBJ2-1; 12 nucleotides align to TRBD2. V lost 0 bases and J lost 3; bases outside the gene matches: 0. Looked up from germline, CDR1 is MNHEY and CDR2 is SVGAGI. This CDR3 has 16 amino acids. CDR3: CASSYSTSGSYNEQFF. The DNA of the CDR3 is TGTGCCAGCAGTTACTCGACTAGCGGGAGCTACAATGAGCAGTTCTTC.

The chain links TRBV2 to TRBJ2-3; tentative D call: TRBD1 (6 bases). Germline loops: CDR1 SNHLY, CDR2 FYNNEI. V was shortened by 10 bases and J by 4 bases, with 9 bases between the two germline ends. CDR3 length: 11 amino acids. The CDR3 DNA is TGTGCCATCTACAGGGCAGATACGCAGTATTTT. It yields the protein CAIYRADTQYF. The whole variable domain, filled in from reference TRBV2 and TRBJ2-3, reads EPEVTQTPSHQVTQMGQEVILRCVPISNHLYFYWYRQILGQKVEFLVSFYNNEISEKSEIFDDQFSVERPDGSNFTLKIRSTKLEDSAMYFCAIYRADTQYFGPGTRLTVL.

The chain joins TRBV24-1 to TRBJ2-3; TRBD1 matches 8 bases. Germline V gives CDR1 KGHDR, CDR2 SFDVKD. The J segment lost 0 bases and the V segment lost 8 bases, leaving 12 bases of the junction unmatched. The CDR3 covers 17 residues. CDR3 amino acids: CATNTRSGGLSTDTQYF. CDR3 sequence (DNA): TGTGCCACCAATACCCGATCAGGGGGCCTAAGCACAGATACGCAGTATTTT.

This clone was seen just once. CDR3 in DNA: TGTGCCAGCAGTTATACGGTAGCGGTTGGGGCCTACGAGCAGTACTTC. This encodes CASSYTVAVGAYEQYF. The chain recombines TRBV6-5 with TRBJ2-7, with a weak D call TRBD2 (6 bases). The CDR3 is 16 amino acids. Germline V gene data show CDR1 as MNHEY and CDR2 as SVGAGI. Deletions cut 3 bases from V and 2 bases from J, with 17 bases between.

CDR3 coding DNA: TGTGCCAGCAGTTTTTTTGTTGGCGGCTACACCTTC. Its protein product is CASSFFVGGYTF. The chain couples TRBV28 to TRBJ1-2; no firm D call. The CDR3 consists of 12 residues. Germline lookup yields CDR1 MDHEN and CDR2 SYDVKM. V lost 3 bases, J lost 8 bases, and 10 bases lay in between.

This clone was detected a few times. The rearrangement uses TRBV11-2 and TRBJ2-1, with a weak D call TRBD1 (6 bases). Germline lookup yields CDR1 SGHAT and CDR2 FQNNGV. The CDR3 extends over 15 amino acids. Deletions cut 1 base from V and 4 bases from J, with 11 bases between. The CDR3, as DNA: TGTGCCAGCAGCTTAGGTGGGGGCCTATACAATGAGCAGTTCTTC. It translates to CASSLGGGLYNEQFF.